These 28 T cell receptor beta chains were all obtained from the same sample, sequenced in a study of CDR3 diversity in severe acne. TCRdb recomputed calls from the PCR reads with MiXCR, one row per CDR3 protein. The sample lists approximately 90,000 distinct CDR3 sequences, over 45% occurring once. Sequenced sample: blood. Receptors originate from a male donor in good health, serving as a control.

This clonotype was counted between two and nine times. CDR3 loop: CASSAKGTVLTEAFF. The CDR3 nucleotides read TGTGCCAGCAGTGCGAAAGGGACAGTGTTAACTGAAGCTTTCTTT. The chain is built from TRBV2 and TRBJ1-1, with 7 bases that match TRBD1. The CDR3 has 15 residues. Germline CDR1 reads SNHLY; CDR2 reads FYNNEI. V lost 4 bases to trimming and J lost 5 bases; unmatched junction nucleotides: 10.

In the case of this clonotype: Given the absence of the conserved phenylalanine or tryptophan at the CDR3 end, a read error is likely. The limits of the CDR3 on the DNA are not certain, so only TCRdb's listed CDR3 is given. The chain recombines TRBV3-1 with TRBJ2-5; TRBD2, the table's D call, was not compared with the DNA. The germline V gene has CDR1 LGHDT and CDR2 YNNKEL (reference sequence). Including both end residues, the CDR3 is 16 amino acids long. CDR3 sequence reads: CASSQGRGDYGYTFGS.

The chain uses TRBV24-1 and TRBJ2-2, with D unclear. CDR3 length: 11 amino acids. Germline V gene sequence: CDR1 KGHDR, CDR2 SFDVKD. The V and J ends lost 7 bases and 6 bases respectively, with 5 bases between them. The CDR3 sequence: CATRSAGELFF. The CDR3 nucleotides read TGTGCCACCAGATCGGCCGGGGAGCTGTTTTTT.

In this sample, this clonotype turned up a few times. The chain employs TRBV7-9 and TRBJ2-5; D perhaps matches TRBD2 (6 bases). V was clipped by 6 bases and J by 7 bases, with 15 bases between them. Looked up from germline, CDR1 is SEHNR and CDR2 is FQNEAQ (reference sequence). This CDR3 comprises 13 residues. In nucleotides, the CDR3 is TGTGCCAGCAGATGGGACTCCTCCGCGACCCAGTACTTC. Amino acid sequence: CASRWDSSATQYF. Full variable domain (outside the CDR3, taken from reference TRBV7-9 and TRBJ2-5): DTGVSQNPRHKITKRGQNVTFRCDPISEHNRLYWYRQTLGQGPEFLTYFQNEAQLEKSRLLSDRFSAERPKGSFSTLEIQRTEQGDSAMYLCASRWDSSATQYFGPGTRLLVL.

This clonotype occurred a few times. V is TRBV2 and J is TRBJ1-2, with TRBD1 identical over 8 bases. This CDR3 comprises 14 residues. CDR1 and CDR2 (germline): SNHLY, FYNNEI. V lost 6 bases and J lost 8; bases outside the gene matches: 11. The CDR3 loop reads CASRDREGARGYTF. Written as DNA, the CDR3 is TGTGCCAGCAGGGACAGGGAGGGGGCTCGAGGCTACACCTTC. The whole variable domain, remainder taken from reference TRBV2 and TRBJ1-2, is EPEVTQTPSHQVTQMGQEVILRCVPISNHLYFYWYRQILGQKVEFLVSFYNNEISEKSEIFDDQFSVERPDGSNFTLKIRSTKLEDSAMYFCASRDREGARGYTFGSGTRLTVV.

V gene TRBV12-5 combines with J gene TRBJ1-1; TRBD1 might be the D (5 bases). Trimming pared 1 base from V and 10 bases from J, leaving 25 bases between. Germline CDR1 and CDR2: LGHNT and FRNRAP. The CDR3 extends over 17 amino acids. CDR3 bases: TGTGCTAGTGGTTTGGGCGAGCGCTACTCAGGGTGGGGTGGAGCTTTCTTT. Amino acid sequence: CASGLGERYSGWGGAFF.

This chain joins TRBV7-8 and TRBJ2-2; D perhaps matches TRBD1 (5 bases). Per the germline V gene, CDR1 is SGHVS and CDR2 is FQNEAQ. The CDR3 runs to 17 residues. Trimming pared 0 bases from V and 6 bases from J, leaving 17 bases between. The CDR3 coding sequence is TGTGCCAGCAGCTTAGCTCCAGGGCCTTGGGAATCCGGGGAGCTGTTTTTT. Residues: CASSLAPGPWESGELFF.

This sequence joins TRBV25-1 and TRBJ2-2; D is perhaps TRBD2 (5 bases). V shed 5 bases and J shed 5 bases, with 12 bases lying between them. The CDR3 consists of 14 residues. Germline-derived CDR1 and CDR2 are MGHDK and SYGVNS. The CDR3 sequence: CASSRGQTTGELFF. In DNA form, the CDR3 reads TGTGCCAGCAGTAGAGGGCAGACTACCGGGGAGCTGTTTTTT.

The rearrangement joins TRBV2 to TRBJ2-2, with 8 bases that match TRBD1. With 6 bases clipped from V and 2 bases from J, the junction kept 5 bases outside the gene matches. Looked up from germline, CDR1 is SNHLY and CDR2 is FYNNEI. The CDR3 contains 15 residues. CDR3 in amino acids: CASSRGQDNTGELFF. The CDR3 bases are TGTGCCAGCAGCCGGGGACAGGACAACACCGGGGAGCTGTTTTTT.

There are many counts of this clonotype. J is TRBJ1-1 and V is TRBV6-5; 11 nucleotides match TRBD1. Germline V gives CDR1 MNHEY, CDR2 SVGAGI. After removal of 6 bases from V and 2 bases from J, the junction contained 8 bases not matched to a gene. The CDR3 totals 16 residues. CDR3 nucleotides: TGTGCCAGCAGACTACGGACAGGGGGCGGAAACACTGAAGCTTTCTTT. It is translated as CASRLRTGGGNTEAFF.

This chain joins TRBV30 and TRBJ1-4, with TRBD1 matching over 8 bases. This CDR3 is 15 amino acids long. The germline V gene encodes CDR1 GTSNPN and CDR2 SVGIG (reference sequence). The V gene end was trimmed by 2 bases and the J gene end by 10 bases; junction bases not matched to a gene: 12. In DNA, the CDR3 is TGTGCCTGGAGTACAAGGGGGACAGGTCTCGGAAAACTGTTTTTT. Its translation is CAWSTRGTGLGKLFF.

Only a few counts were recorded for this clonotype. The rearrangement uses TRBV2 and TRBJ1-3; D gene ambiguous. CDR3 length: 13 residues. V lost 6 bases and J lost 4, with 10 bases in between. The germline V gene encodes CDR1 SNHLY and CDR2 FYNNEI. Written as DNA, the CDR3 is TGTGCCAGCAGCTTAGTGTTAGGAAACACCATATATTTT. This encodes CASSLVLGNTIYF.

The chain combines TRBV29-1 with TRBJ1-1; D gene unclear. The length of the CDR3 is 12 residues. Germline CDR1 reads SQVTM; CDR2 reads ANQGSEA. V gave up 1 base and J gave up 1 base, with 4 bases separating them. The CDR3 region has the DNA TGCAGCGTTGAAGGTCGGAACACTGAAGCTTTCTTT. It encodes CSVEGRNTEAFF.

The genes are TRBV28 and TRBJ1-4; D not resolved. The V gene lost 8 bases and the J gene lost 0 bases, with 7 bases spanning the gap. Germline V gene sequence: CDR1 MDHEN, CDR2 SYDVKM. The CDR3 is made up of 13 amino acids. The CDR3 DNA is TGTGCCAGCGCAGGAGCAACTAATGAAAAACTGTTTTTT. It translates to CASAGATNEKLFF. Full variable domain (rest looked up from reference TRBV28 and TRBJ1-4): DVKVTQSSRYLVKRTGEKVFLECVQDMDHENMFWYRQDPGLGLRLIYFSYDVKMKEKGDIPEGYSVSREKKERFSLILESASTNQTSMYLCASAGATNEKLFFGSGTQLSVL.

With regard to this clonotype: One base away lies a much larger clone, so this may be a sequencing read error. The CDR3 ends on some other residue instead of the conserved phenylalanine or tryptophan, so this is likely a read error. V is TRBV25-1 and J is TRBJ2-7; 7 bases line up with TRBD1. Germline loops: CDR1 MGHDK, CDR2 SYGVNS. Trimming took 6 bases from V and 2 from J; bases not matched to a gene: 4. This CDR3 region has 13 residues. The DNA for the CDR3 is TGTGCCAGCAGGCGACAGGGAACCTACGAGCAGTACATC. Translating it yields CASRRQGTYEQYI.

V usage is TRBV2 and J usage is TRBJ1-6; D is perhaps TRBD1 (5 bases). The V and J ends lost 5 bases and 13 bases respectively, with 12 bases between them. Looked up from germline, CDR1 is SNHLY and CDR2 is FYNNEI. The CDR3 is 12 residues long. Here the CDR3 reads CASSTDRDPLHF. The CDR3 bases are TGTGCCAGCAGTACGGACCGGGACCCCCTCCACTTT.

This chain joins TRBV10-3 and TRBJ2-7; D is possibly TRBD1 (6 bases). Germline assignment: CDR1 ENHRY and CDR2 SYGVKD. Trimming removed 3 bases at V and 5 bases at J, with 11 bases between. This CDR3 spans 13 amino acids. The DNA for the CDR3 is TGTGCCATCAGTGATTCAGGGGCCAACGAGCAGTACTTC. It translates to CAISDSGANEQYF.

This rearrangement joins TRBV20-1 to TRBJ1-1; 8 nucleotides line up with TRBD1. Germline V gene sequence: CDR1 DFQATT, CDR2 SNEGSKA (reference sequence). The length of the CDR3 is 13 residues. The J segment lost 3 bases and the V segment lost 6 bases, leaving 6 bases of the junction unmatched. The DNA for the CDR3 is TGCAGTGCCCCCGGACAGGGATACACTGAAGCTTTCTTT. It encodes CSAPGQGYTEAFF.

This clonotype is a singleton in its sample. A much larger clonotype is one base distant, so this may be a read error. V and J are TRBV15 and TRBJ1-5, with TRBD1 identical over 7 bases. CDR3 length: 13 residues. Germline assignment: CDR1 LNHNV and CDR2 YYDKDF (reference sequence). The CDR3 loop reads CATSRQGEQPPHF. The CDR3 nucleotides are TGTGCCACCAGCAGACAGGGGGAACAGCCCCCGCATTTT. The full variable domain, with the rest looked up from reference TRBV15 and TRBJ1-5, is DAMVIQNPRYQVTQFGKPVTLSCSQTLNHNVMYWYQQKSSQAPKLLFHYYDKDFNNEADTPDNFQSRRPNTSFCFLDIRSPGLGDTAMYLCATSRQGEQPPHFGDGTRLSIL.

V is TRBV11-1 and J is TRBJ2-7; D is unresolved. CDR1 is SGHAT, CDR2 FQDESV, per germline (reference sequence). The CDR3 length is 13 residues. V was clipped by 0 bases and J by 4 bases, with 7 bases between them. In DNA, the CDR3 is TGTGCCAGCAGCTTAGCGCTAGGGTACGAGCAGTACTTC. This sequence encodes CASSLALGYEQYF.

The sample holds many counts of this clonotype. The rearrangement uses TRBV25-1 and TRBJ1-2; 10 positions match TRBD1. Germline V gene sequence: CDR1 MGHDK, CDR2 SYGVNS. The CDR3 covers 11 residues. V was clipped by 8 bases and J by 8 bases; unmatched bases: 2. The CDR3 reads CASSGQGGYTF. DNA for the CDR3: TGTGCCAGCTCGGGACAGGGGGGCTACACCTTC.

This clonotype occurred a few times. The chain uses TRBV7-9 and TRBJ2-6; no reliable D call. The CDR3 is 16 residues long. Trimming stripped 4 bases from V and 0 bases from J, with 10 bases between. Germline assignment: CDR1 SEHNR and CDR2 FQNEAQ (reference sequence). The CDR3 is CASSSSWRSGANVLTF. CDR3 in DNA: TGTGCCAGCAGCTCATCCTGGCGCTCTGGGGCCAACGTCCTGACTTTC.

Worth noting for this clonotype: A read error may explain this, as a much larger clone is one base away. This chain connects TRBV4-1 to TRBJ2-3, with D perhaps matching TRBD1 (5 bases). This CDR3 comprises 13 residues. Germline V gene lookup returns CDR1 MGHRA and CDR2 YSYEKL. CDR3 residues: CASSQLATGTQYF. The CDR3 DNA follows: TGCGCCAGCAGCCAACTGGCTACAGGTACGCAGTATTTT.

This clonotype has at least ten counts. V usage is TRBV7-2 and J usage is TRBJ1-2; no clear D gene. Trimming cost V 2 bases and J 6 bases, with 10 bases left between them. This CDR3 region has 13 residues. Germline V gives CDR1 SGHTA, CDR2 FQGNSA. The CDR3 nucleotides are TGTGCCAGCAGCTTATACGTCGGGAATGGCTACACCTTC. Amino acids: CASSLYVGNGYTF.

The chain joins TRBV25-1 to TRBJ1-5; D unclear. This CDR3 has 15 residues. Germline assignment: CDR1 MGHDK and CDR2 SYGVNS. The V gene lost 4 bases and the J gene lost 0 bases, with 10 bases spanning the gap. Here the CDR3 DNA reads TGTGCCAGCAGTGTCTCCCCGTATAGCAATCAGCCCCAGCATTTT. This encodes CASSVSPYSNQPQHF. Supplemented by reference TRBV25-1 and TRBJ1-5, the full variable domain reads EADIYQTPRYLVIGTGKKITLECSQTMGHDKMYWYQQDPGMELHLIHYSYGVNSTEKGDLSSESTVSRIRTEHFPLTLESARPSHTSQYLCASSVSPYSNQPQHFGDGTRLSIL.

This clonotype is labeled medium-sized. This chain connects TRBV7-9 to TRBJ2-1, with 11 nucleotides matching TRBD2. The germline V gene encodes CDR1 SEHNR and CDR2 FQNEAQ (reference sequence). The CDR3 is 15 amino acids. V gave up 2 bases and J gave up 3 bases; unmatched junction bases: 0. The CDR3 sequence is CASSLLAGGYNEQFF. In DNA, the CDR3 is TGTGCCAGCAGCTTACTAGCGGGGGGCTACAATGAGCAGTTCTTC. The full variable domain, with the rest looked up from reference TRBV7-9 and TRBJ2-1, is DTGVSQNPRHKITKRGQNVTFRCDPISEHNRLYWYRQTLGQGPEFLTYFQNEAQLEKSRLLSDRFSAERPKGSFSTLEIQRTEQGDSAMYLCASSLLAGGYNEQFFGPGTRLTVL.

The chain recombines TRBV2 with TRBJ1-1, with 7 nucleotides matching TRBD1. This CDR3 is 13 amino acids long. Germline values: CDR1 SNHLY, CDR2 FYNNEI. V lost 4 bases, J lost 7 bases, and 6 bases stayed unmatched. CDR3 region: CASSAPRDSEAFF. The CDR3 nucleotides read TGTGCCAGCAGTGCCCCCAGGGACAGTGAAGCTTTCTTT.

The chain combines TRBV19 with TRBJ1-5; D remains unclear. Trimming stripped 4 bases from V and 4 bases from J, with 2 bases between. The CDR3 spans 11 residues. Per the germline V gene, CDR1 is LNHDA and CDR2 is SQIVND (reference sequence). CDR3 DNA sequence: TGTGCCAGTAGTAATAATCAGCCCCAGCATTTT. It codes for CASSNNQPQHF.